The 10 T cell receptor beta chains reported below all come from one sample, sequenced in a study of blood T cell repertoires in COVID-19. This table comes from immunoSEQ multiplex PCR, and its TCRdb copy is limited to in-frame clones, with some not included. Of some 100,000 clones detected, over 70% appear once; the ten largest clones hold around 4.5%. The sequenced sample was peripheral blood. The source is a man in his sixties with acute or convalescent COVID-19.

The V gene is TRBV4-2, the J gene TRBJ2-7; 10 bases line up with TRBD2. J lost 3 bases, V lost 1 base, and 3 bases had no gene match. CDR1 and CDR2 from the germline V gene are LGHNA and YNFKEQ. This CDR3 is 15 amino acids long. Here the CDR3 reads CASSQGLAGRYEQYF. The CDR3 DNA sequence: TGTGCCAGCAGCCAAGGACTAGCGGGTCGCTACGAGCAGTACTTC.

This clone was observed a single time. The chain has TRBV3-1 (or the pseudogene TRBV3-2) and TRBJ2-1, with a tentative D call TRBD1 (5 bases). The CDR3 contains 13 residues. The V gene's germline CDR1 is LGHDT and CDR2 YNNKEL (reference sequence). Trimming left V 4 bases short and J 8 bases short, with 12 bases between. The CDR3 DNA reads TGTGCCAGCAGCCCAGGGTTCGTCGATGAGCAGTTCTTC. Its translation is CASSPGFVDEQFF.

This chain links TRBV5-1 with TRBJ1-4, with 8 bases identical to TRBD1. V lost 4 bases and J lost 7; bases outside the gene matches: 12. Per the germline V gene, CDR1 is SGHRS and CDR2 is YFSETQ. The CDR3 length is 16 residues. The CDR3 protein is CASSVGQGLRVEKLFF. DNA for the CDR3: TGCGCCAGCAGCGTCGGACAGGGCTTACGTGTTGAAAAACTGTTTTTT. The whole variable domain, remainder taken from reference TRBV5-1 and TRBJ1-4, is KAGVTQTPRYLIKTRGQQVTLSCSPISGHRSVSWYQQTPGQGLQFLFEYFSETQRNKGNFPGRFSGRQFSNSRSEMNVSTLELGDSALYLCASSVGQGLRVEKLFFGSGTQLSVL.

V and J are TRBV15 and TRBJ1-3; tentative D call: TRBD1 (5 bases). V lost 0 bases and J lost 0, with 12 bases in between. This CDR3 has 17 residues. Germline values: CDR1 LNHNV, CDR2 YYDKDF (reference sequence). CDR3 protein: CATSREGGTLSGNTIYF. The CDR3 region has the DNA TGTGCCACCAGCAGAGAGGGGGGTACGCTCTCTGGAAACACCATATATTTT.

V gene TRBV18 combines with J gene TRBJ1-5, with TRBD1 as a possible D gene (6 bases). This CDR3 contains 16 residues. Between the trimmed V and J ends, which lost 5 bases and 1 base, there was a span of 15 bases. The germline V gene encodes CDR1 KGHSH and CDR2 LQKENI. Written as DNA, the CDR3 is TGTGCCAGCTCAAACGGGCCCCAGGGGAGCAATCAGCCCCAGCATTTT. Amino acids: CASSNGPQGSNQPQHF. Variable domain in full (rest from reference TRBV18 and TRBJ1-5): NAGVMQNPRHLVRRRGQEARLRCSPMKGHSHVYWYRQLPEEGLKFMVYLQKENIIDESGMPKERFSAEFPKEGPSILRIQQVVRGDSAAYFCASSNGPQGSNQPQHFGDGTRLSIL.

The rearrangement joins TRBV7-9 to TRBJ2-1, with TRBD2 identical over 8 bases. V dropped 1 base and J dropped 7; count of bases not matched to a gene: 6. Germline values: CDR1 SEHNR, CDR2 FQNEAQ (reference sequence). The CDR3 covers 15 residues. In nucleotides, the CDR3 is TGTGCCAGCAGCTTAGAAGCGGGAGTTAGGAATGAGCAGTTCTTC. Protein sequence: CASSLEAGVRNEQFF.

The chain couples TRBV28 to TRBJ1-2, with D unclear. Per germline, CDR1 MDHEN and CDR2 SYDVKM. V was trimmed by 1 base and J by 0 bases, leaving 15 bases between them. This CDR3 has 17 residues. CDR3 DNA: TGTGCCAGCAGTTTATTAAGGGAGGTCTCCACTAACTATGGCTACACCTTC. Protein product: CASSLLREVSTNYGYTF.

The CDR3 nucleotides read TGTGCCAGCAGTTACTCGTCCAGGGTGGGCTCCTACGAGCAGTACTTC. Its translation: CASSYSSRVGSYEQYF. The chain couples TRBV6-2 or TRBV6-3 to TRBJ2-7, with TRBD1 as a possible D gene (5 bases). This CDR3 comprises 16 residues. V was shortened by 0 bases and J by 0 bases, with 12 bases between the two germline ends. Germline assignment: CDR1 MNHEY and CDR2 SVGEGT.

The V call is TRBV7-8, the J call TRBJ1-3; a possible D gene is TRBD1 (5 bases). The CDR3 spans 16 residues. Germline CDR1 and CDR2: SGHVS and FQNEAQ. With 1 base removed from V and 0 bases from J, the gap between germline ends came to 10 bases. In DNA, the CDR3 is TGTGCCAGCAGCTTAGATACAGGAGTCTCTGGAAACACCATATATTTT. Translating it yields CASSLDTGVSGNTIYF. The complete variable domain, with remaining parts taken from reference TRBV7-8 and TRBJ1-3, reads GAGVSQSPRYKVAKRGQDVALRCDPISGHVSLFWYQQALGQGPEFLTYFQNEAQLDKSGLPSDRFFAERPEGSVSTLKIQRTQQEDSAVYLCASSLDTGVSGNTIYFGEGSWLTVV.

This clone is medium-sized (0.01 to 0.1%). V is TRBV6-1 and J is TRBJ1-1; no reliable D call. V lost 3 bases, J lost 4 bases, and 12 bases lay in between. Germline values: CDR1 MNHNS, CDR2 SASEGT. This CDR3 contains 14 residues. The CDR3 region has the DNA TGTGCCAGCAGTGACCGTGGTGGGAGCACTGAAGCTTTCTTT. Translation gives CASSDRGGSTEAFF.